A single sample gave rise to the 28 T cell receptor beta chains below, sequenced in a study of prognosis after radiotherapy for stage I lung cancer (dated by TCRdb to the early 2020s). The reads were generated on an Illumina HiSeq 3000. Two rounds of multiplex PCR on genomic DNA were used to amplify the TCR beta CDR3 region. In the first round of PCR, primers specific to each TRBV and TRBJ gene were used, and the primer sequences are filed in Chinese patent CN105087789A. TCRdb reprocessed the public reads (quality trimming at Q25 with fastp, clone calling with MiXCR) and kept in-frame beta chains. Entries are consolidated by CDR3 protein sequence, retaining the most common genes and DNA. Within this sample are 24,000 or so distinct CDR3 sequences, with more than 35% of them counted one time only. The top ten clones comprise roughly a fifth of the sample. The material sequenced was PBMCs, taken before or after stereotactic body radiation therapy (not recorded which). All receptors come from a donor of 50 years or more with non-small cell lung cancer.

To note about this clonotype: This could be a read error, since a much larger clone is one nucleotide away. Since no conserved phenylalanine or tryptophan closes the CDR3, a read error is the likely cause. This chain links TRBV27 with TRBJ1-1; D uncertain. V lost 2 bases, J lost 3 bases, and 13 bases lay in between. This CDR3 spans 15 amino acids. Looked up from germline, CDR1 is MNHEY and CDR2 is SMNVEV (reference sequence). The CDR3 spells CASSLGRSRYTEAFS. CDR3 DNA: TGTGCCAGCAGTTTAGGTCGTTCGAGGTACACTGAAGCTTTCTCT.

This clonotype was counted ten times or more. At one end, the junction sequence differs from germline, possibly due to a read error. This sequence joins TRBV6-5 and TRBJ1-2; D is unclear. The length of the CDR3 is 14 residues. Germline V lookup: CDR1 MNHEY, CDR2 SVGAGI. DNA for the CDR3: TGTGCCAGCGGTTATGTTCGGGGATCCTATGGCTACACCTTC. Translating gives CASGYVRGSYGYTF.

In regard to this clonotype: This sequence is one base from a far larger clone and is likely a read error. The gene calls are TRBV7-2 and TRBJ2-3, with 12 bases identical to TRBD2. J lost 4 bases, V lost 7 bases, and 9 bases had no gene match. Germline V gives CDR1 SGHTA, CDR2 FQGNSA. This CDR3 has 16 amino acids. In DNA form, the CDR3 reads TGTGCCAGCATACGGCCGGGACTAGCGGGCCCAGATACGCAGTATTTT. Its protein is CASIRPGLAGPDTQYF.

By share of the sample, this clonotype is medium-sized. The CDR3 spells CASSFEQSVRASEQFF. The CDR3 DNA is TGCGCCAGCAGCTTCGAACAGTCGGTTCGTGCCAGTGAGCAGTTCTTC. V usage is TRBV5-1 and J usage is TRBJ2-1; no clear D. Germline CDR1 SGHRS, CDR2 YFSETQ. The V gene lost 2 bases and the J gene lost 9 bases, with 21 bases spanning the gap. This CDR3 comprises 16 residues.

This clonotype came up a few times. This rearrangement joins TRBV5-1 to TRBJ2-3; TRBD1 might be the D (6 bases). With 4 bases removed from V and 5 bases from J, the gap between germline ends came to 11 bases. This CDR3 spans 13 amino acids. From germline, CDR1 is SGHRS and CDR2 YFSETQ. In DNA, the CDR3 is TGCGCCAGCAGCGTTTCAGGGGTAGATACGCAGTATTTT. It yields the protein CASSVSGVDTQYF.

The V and J genes are TRBV5-1 and TRBJ2-5; D not resolved. Trimming removed 4 bases from V and 2 bases from J, with 9 bases in between. The CDR3 is 13 amino acids. CDR1 SGHRS and CDR2 YFSETQ come from the germline V gene. CDR3 DNA sequence: TGCGCCAGCAGCCTGTCGAATCAAGAGACCCAGTACTTC. It specifies CASSLSNQETQYF.

The V and J genes are TRBV2 and TRBJ2-1, with a possible D match to TRBD2 (6 bases). The CDR3 loop spans 16 amino acids. Trimming pared 5 bases from V and 0 bases from J, leaving 14 bases between. Germline lookup yields CDR1 SNHLY and CDR2 FYNNEI. DNA for the CDR3: TGTGCCAGCAGTTCCCCCCTAGCGTTCTCCTACAATGAGCAGTTCTTC. Protein sequence: CASSSPLAFSYNEQFF. Full variable domain (outside the CDR3, taken from reference TRBV2 and TRBJ2-1): EPEVTQTPSHQVTQMGQEVILRCVPISNHLYFYWYRQILGQKVEFLVSFYNNEISEKSEIFDDQFSVERPDGSNFTLKIRSTKLEDSAMYFCASSSPLAFSYNEQFFGPGTRLTVL.

In its sample, this clonotype was seen a few times. The chain recombines TRBV6-1 with TRBJ2-1; 9 bases are shared with TRBD2. This CDR3 contains 16 residues. Germline lookup yields CDR1 MNHNS and CDR2 SASEGT. After removal of 5 bases from V and 0 bases from J, the junction contained 5 bases not matched to a gene. The CDR3 bases are TGTGCCAGCAGTAGCAGCGGGAGGAGCTCCTACAATGAGCAGTTCTTC. Encoded protein: CASSSSGRSSYNEQFF.

This clonotype has more than one count but fewer than ten. Since a much larger clone is just one base distant, this may be a read error. This likely comes from a read error, as the CDR3 has no conserved phenylalanine or tryptophan at its end. The chain is built from TRBV2 and TRBJ2-1; possibly TRBD2 for D (6 bases). Germline CDR1 SNHLY, CDR2 FYNNEI. CDR3 length: 13 amino acids. Trimming cost V 9 bases and J 6 bases, with 15 bases left between them. The CDR3: CASRTNPANEQFS. The CDR3 nucleotides read TGTGCCAGTCGGACTAACCCTGCCAATGAGCAGTTCTCC.

This clonotype was counted ten times or more. V gene TRBV20-1 combines with J gene TRBJ2-5; 8 bases line up with TRBD1. The J segment lost 5 bases and the V segment lost 4 bases, leaving 12 bases of the junction unmatched. The CDR3 is 15 amino acids. Germline CDR1 is DFQATT and CDR2 is SNEGSKA (reference sequence). CDR3 nucleotide sequence: TGCAGTGCTACTCCGAGGACAGGGAGGTTGGAGACCCAGTACTTC. Translating gives CSATPRTGRLETQYF.

On this clonotype itself: It may be a read error: a sequence one base away is much more abundant. This chain joins TRBV29-1 and TRBJ1-1; D remains unclear. The CDR3 has 13 residues. Trimming left V 8 bases short and J 0 bases short, with 13 bases between. Per the germline V gene, CDR1 is SQVTM and CDR2 is ANQGSEA. CDR3: CSLRHAVNTEAFF. The CDR3 region has the DNA TGCAGCCTCCGACATGCCGTGAACACTGAAGCTTTCTTT.

This clonotype was counted ten times or more. This chain joins TRBV27 and TRBJ2-3, with 12 bases aligning to TRBD2. Germline loops: CDR1 MNHEY, CDR2 SMNVEV (reference sequence). The CDR3 length is 19 residues. The V gene end was trimmed by 5 bases and the J gene end by 0 bases; junction bases not matched to a gene: 12. The CDR3 sequence: CASSPFGLAGTSSTDTQYF. For the CDR3, the DNA is TGTGCCAGCAGTCCGTTTGGACTAGCGGGGACTTCTAGCACAGATACGCAGTATTTT.

The sample holds many counts of this clonotype. The genes are TRBV20-1 and TRBJ2-3, with D maybe TRBD2 (5 bases). The germline CDR1 and CDR2 sequences are DFQATT and SNEGSKA (reference sequence). The CDR3 consists of 14 residues. Trimming removed 6 bases from V and 3 bases from J, with 16 bases in between. Here the CDR3 reads CSASRLSGTDTQYF. The CDR3 region has the DNA TGCAGTGCCAGTAGACTATCGGGTACAGATACGCAGTATTTT.

A remark on this clonotype: A far larger clone is one nucleotide away, so this likely arose from a read error. This sequence joins TRBV7-9 and TRBJ2-1; D call uncertain. Trimming left V 4 bases short and J 6 bases short, with 16 bases between. This CDR3 has 15 residues. CDR1 and CDR2 from the germline V gene are SEHNR and FQNEAQ (reference sequence). This CDR3 is CASSSCVGTANEQFF. For the CDR3, the DNA is TGTGCCAGCAGCTCCTGTGTTGGCACTGCCAATGAGCAGTTCTTC. The variable domain in full, completed from reference TRBV7-9 and TRBJ2-1, reads DTGVSQNPRHKITKRGQNVTFRCDPISEHNRLYWYRQTLGQGPEFLTYFQNEAQLEKSRLLSDRFSAERPKGSFSTLEIQRTEQGDSAMYLCASSSCVGTANEQFFGPGTRLTVL.

A remark on this clonotype: A much larger clone is a single base away; this may be a read error. The chain has TRBV6-5 and TRBJ1-5, with D perhaps matching TRBD1 (5 bases). In germline, CDR1 is MNHEY, CDR2 SVGAGI. This CDR3 is 14 amino acids long. The CDR3 coding sequence is TGTGCCAGCAGTTACGGGGGATCGGGTCAGCCCAAGCATTTT. Translating gives CASSYGGSGQPKHF.

In this sample, this clonotype turned up many times. V usage is TRBV15 and J usage is TRBJ1-1, with D maybe TRBD1 (5 bases). The CDR3 spans 15 residues. Germline CDR1 reads LNHNV; CDR2 reads YYDKDF (reference sequence). Trimming left V 3 bases short and J 1 base short, with 12 bases between. CDR3 in DNA: TGTGCCACCAGCAGGGAACAGGCTCCGAACACTGAAGCTTTCTTT. It yields the protein CATSREQAPNTEAFF.

This clonotype occurred many times. The chain joins TRBV20-1 to TRBJ2-7, with 9 bases lining up with TRBD2. Germline CDR1 is DFQATT and CDR2 is SNEGSKA (reference sequence). CDR3 length: 11 residues. The J segment lost 3 bases and the V segment lost 7 bases, leaving 1 base of the junction unmatched. DNA of the CDR3: TGCAGTGTGCGGGAGGGCTACGAGCAGTACTTC. Its translation: CSVREGYEQYF.

The table lists this clonotype with many counts. The V call is TRBV14, the J call TRBJ2-7; 11 positions match TRBD2. J was trimmed by 1 base and V by 4 bases; bases with no gene match: 3. The CDR3 totals 15 residues. Germline V gives CDR1 SGHDN, CDR2 FVKESK. The CDR3 here is CASSPRTSGSYEQYF. CDR3 bases: TGTGCCAGCAGCCCCCGGACTAGCGGGTCCTACGAGCAGTACTTC.

This clonotype has more than one count but fewer than ten. This may be a read error, as it is one base from a much larger clone. V is TRBV29-1 and J is TRBJ2-7; TRBD1 might be the D (6 bases). From germline, CDR1 is SQVTM and CDR2 ANQGSEA. V lost 4 bases and J 0 bases, leaving 13 bases between the germline ends. The CDR3 runs to 14 residues. CDR3 region: CSVVAGVHSYEQYF. CDR3 bases: TGCAGCGTTGTAGCAGGGGTCCACTCCTACGAGCAGTACTTC.

With regard to this clonotype: Only one base separates this from a far larger clonotype, so it likely reflects a read error. Here the CDR3 omits its conserved ending phenylalanine or tryptophan, so a read error is the likely source. V is TRBV6-4 and J is TRBJ1-5, with 7 bases that match TRBD1. The germline V gene encodes CDR1 MRHNA and CDR2 SNTAGT. The V segment lost 5 bases and the J segment 6 bases; nucleotides outside the gene matches: 7. This CDR3 is built from 14 residues. In nucleotides, the CDR3 is TGTGCCAGCAGTCAAGGGGACAGTCTTCAGCCCCAGCATTCT. This sequence encodes CASSQGDSLQPQHS.

Ten or more counts support this clonotype. The CDR3 DNA reads as TGTGCCAGCAGTGTCGGATGGTTTAATGAGCAGTTCTTC. As protein: CASSVGWFNEQFF. V usage is TRBV2 and J usage is TRBJ2-1; D gene unclear. CDR3 length equals 13 residues. The V gene's germline CDR1 is SNHLY and CDR2 FYNNEI. Trimming removed 4 bases at V and 7 bases at J, with 11 bases between.

In this sample, this clonotype turned up a few times. CDR3 DNA: TGCAGTGCTAAAGAGTCCTTTCTAGGAGATGAGCAGTTCTTC. This codes for CSAKESFLGDEQFF. The genes are TRBV20-1 and TRBJ2-1; D is undetermined. V lost 4 bases and J 8 bases, leaving 18 bases between the germline ends. The CDR3 length is 14 residues. The germline gives CDR1 DFQATT, CDR2 SNEGSKA (reference sequence).

By sample share, this clonotype is large (0.1 to 1%). This sequence joins TRBV18 and TRBJ1-4, with D unresolved. Trimming took 3 bases from V and 4 from J, leaving 9 bases between them. Germline CDR1 and CDR2: KGHSH and LQKENI. The CDR3 has 14 residues. Written as DNA, the CDR3 is TGTGCCAGCTCACCGGGATCGAATAATGAAAAACTGTTTTTT. This codes for CASSPGSNNEKLFF.

This chain joins TRBV15 and TRBJ2-2; 8 nucleotides agree with TRBD2. The CDR3 has 19 residues. Germline values: CDR1 LNHNV, CDR2 YYDKDF (reference sequence). Trimming cost V 0 bases and J 1 base; bases outside gene matches: 10. This CDR3 reads CATSRDREGGALNTGELFF. The CDR3, as DNA: TGTGCCACCAGCAGAGATCGGGAGGGGGGAGCGCTGAACACCGGGGAGCTGTTTTTT. Full variable domain (remainder filled in from reference TRBV15 and TRBJ2-2): DAMVIQNPRYQVTQFGKPVTLSCSQTLNHNVMYWYQQKSSQAPKLLFHYYDKDFNNEADTPDNFQSRRPNTSFCFLDIRSPGLGDTAMYLCATSRDREGGALNTGELFFGEGSRLTVL.

This clonotype was detected a few times. The chain is built from TRBV5-4 and TRBJ2-5; 8 bases are a match to TRBD2. This CDR3 is 17 amino acids long. In germline, CDR1 is SGHNT, CDR2 YYREEE (reference sequence). With V trimmed by 3 bases and J by 4 bases, 14 bases remained unmatched. CDR3 nucleotides: TGTGCCAGCAGCTCCTCTGGTGGCGGGAGGAACGGAGAGACCCAGTACTTC. Translating gives CASSSSGGGRNGETQYF.

A remark on this clonotype: This sequence is one base from a far larger clone and is likely a read error. The chain links TRBV6-5 to TRBJ2-5; D is perhaps TRBD1 or TRBD2 (5 bases each). The end of the DNA fits TRBJ2-1 better, so the J call may be wrong. CDR1 MNHEY and CDR2 SVGAGI come from the germline V gene. This CDR3 contains 14 residues. The CDR3 DNA is TGTGCCAGCAGTTCCGGGACGGGTTACAATAAGCAGTTCTTC. Translation gives CASSSGTGYNKQFF.

The gene calls are TRBV6-2 or TRBV6-3 and TRBJ2-3, with 10 positions matching TRBD1. Germline lookup yields CDR1 MNHEY and CDR2 SVGEGT. After removal of 8 bases from V and 1 base from J, the junction contained 12 bases not matched to a gene. The CDR3 sequence is 17 residues long. CDR3 residues: CASGSSGTGDRTDTQYF. The CDR3 DNA reads as TGTGCCAGCGGTTCTTCGGGGACAGGGGACCGCACAGATACGCAGTATTTT.

Turning to this clonotype: With a far larger clone one base away, a read error is the likely cause. The rearrangement joins TRBV7-9 to TRBJ2-7, with D hard to call. Germline V gene data show CDR1 as SEHNR and CDR2 as FQNEAQ (reference sequence). With 1 base removed from V and 2 bases from J, the gap between germline ends came to 12 bases. This CDR3 region has 15 residues. The CDR3: CASSLDSNPTYEQYF. The CDR3 DNA reads as TGTGCCAGCAGCTTAGACAGTAATCCCACCTACGAGCAGTACTTC.